This T cell receptor (beta chain) was captured by sequencing in a study of blood T cell repertoires in COVID-19. Germline loops: CDR1 PRHDT, CDR2 FYEKMQ (reference sequence). The CDR3 covers 15 residues. Between the trimmed V and J ends, which lost 3 bases and 4 bases, there was a span of 15 bases. Authors' analysis steps: Estimated nucleated cell counts came from reference gene primer amplification. This table comes from immunoSEQ multiplex PCR, and its TCRdb copy is limited to in-frame clones, with some not included. V, J and clone size were drawn from that table, and D and trimming were deduced from the DNA. The sample records 55,000 to 80,000 clones, over 70% being singletons.

The sample consisted of peripheral blood. The chain links TRBV13 to TRBJ1-1, with unresolved D. The receptor was isolated from a human donor in a cohort sampled during active COVID-19. In DNA form, the CDR3 reads TGTGCCAGCAGCTTGTCGGGTCCCGGTCGCACTGAAGCTTTCTTT. It codes for CASSLSGPGRTEAFF.